This T cell receptor (beta chain) was found in a study of CD8 T cells in ankylosing spondylitis. Each TCR beta library was made by quantitative 5'-RACE that incorporated molecular barcodes. TCRdb recomputed calls from the 5' RACE reads with MiXCR, one row per CDR3 protein. The sample has around 23,000 distinct CDR3 sequences; about a sixth are singletons. V was pared by 3 bases and J by 6 bases, with 12 bases of the junction left unmatched. Per germline, CDR1 SQVTM and CDR2 ANQGSEA. This CDR3 contains 16 residues. Material: blood. This receptor was identified in a male donor with ankylosing spondylitis or in good health (not recorded which). The V gene is TRBV29-1, the J gene TRBJ2-3, with 10 positions matching TRBD1. CDR3 in amino acids: CSVDRRGTGVGDTQYF. In nucleotides, the CDR3 is TGCAGCGTTGATCGTCGGGGGACAGGGGTTGGGGATACGCAGTATTTT.